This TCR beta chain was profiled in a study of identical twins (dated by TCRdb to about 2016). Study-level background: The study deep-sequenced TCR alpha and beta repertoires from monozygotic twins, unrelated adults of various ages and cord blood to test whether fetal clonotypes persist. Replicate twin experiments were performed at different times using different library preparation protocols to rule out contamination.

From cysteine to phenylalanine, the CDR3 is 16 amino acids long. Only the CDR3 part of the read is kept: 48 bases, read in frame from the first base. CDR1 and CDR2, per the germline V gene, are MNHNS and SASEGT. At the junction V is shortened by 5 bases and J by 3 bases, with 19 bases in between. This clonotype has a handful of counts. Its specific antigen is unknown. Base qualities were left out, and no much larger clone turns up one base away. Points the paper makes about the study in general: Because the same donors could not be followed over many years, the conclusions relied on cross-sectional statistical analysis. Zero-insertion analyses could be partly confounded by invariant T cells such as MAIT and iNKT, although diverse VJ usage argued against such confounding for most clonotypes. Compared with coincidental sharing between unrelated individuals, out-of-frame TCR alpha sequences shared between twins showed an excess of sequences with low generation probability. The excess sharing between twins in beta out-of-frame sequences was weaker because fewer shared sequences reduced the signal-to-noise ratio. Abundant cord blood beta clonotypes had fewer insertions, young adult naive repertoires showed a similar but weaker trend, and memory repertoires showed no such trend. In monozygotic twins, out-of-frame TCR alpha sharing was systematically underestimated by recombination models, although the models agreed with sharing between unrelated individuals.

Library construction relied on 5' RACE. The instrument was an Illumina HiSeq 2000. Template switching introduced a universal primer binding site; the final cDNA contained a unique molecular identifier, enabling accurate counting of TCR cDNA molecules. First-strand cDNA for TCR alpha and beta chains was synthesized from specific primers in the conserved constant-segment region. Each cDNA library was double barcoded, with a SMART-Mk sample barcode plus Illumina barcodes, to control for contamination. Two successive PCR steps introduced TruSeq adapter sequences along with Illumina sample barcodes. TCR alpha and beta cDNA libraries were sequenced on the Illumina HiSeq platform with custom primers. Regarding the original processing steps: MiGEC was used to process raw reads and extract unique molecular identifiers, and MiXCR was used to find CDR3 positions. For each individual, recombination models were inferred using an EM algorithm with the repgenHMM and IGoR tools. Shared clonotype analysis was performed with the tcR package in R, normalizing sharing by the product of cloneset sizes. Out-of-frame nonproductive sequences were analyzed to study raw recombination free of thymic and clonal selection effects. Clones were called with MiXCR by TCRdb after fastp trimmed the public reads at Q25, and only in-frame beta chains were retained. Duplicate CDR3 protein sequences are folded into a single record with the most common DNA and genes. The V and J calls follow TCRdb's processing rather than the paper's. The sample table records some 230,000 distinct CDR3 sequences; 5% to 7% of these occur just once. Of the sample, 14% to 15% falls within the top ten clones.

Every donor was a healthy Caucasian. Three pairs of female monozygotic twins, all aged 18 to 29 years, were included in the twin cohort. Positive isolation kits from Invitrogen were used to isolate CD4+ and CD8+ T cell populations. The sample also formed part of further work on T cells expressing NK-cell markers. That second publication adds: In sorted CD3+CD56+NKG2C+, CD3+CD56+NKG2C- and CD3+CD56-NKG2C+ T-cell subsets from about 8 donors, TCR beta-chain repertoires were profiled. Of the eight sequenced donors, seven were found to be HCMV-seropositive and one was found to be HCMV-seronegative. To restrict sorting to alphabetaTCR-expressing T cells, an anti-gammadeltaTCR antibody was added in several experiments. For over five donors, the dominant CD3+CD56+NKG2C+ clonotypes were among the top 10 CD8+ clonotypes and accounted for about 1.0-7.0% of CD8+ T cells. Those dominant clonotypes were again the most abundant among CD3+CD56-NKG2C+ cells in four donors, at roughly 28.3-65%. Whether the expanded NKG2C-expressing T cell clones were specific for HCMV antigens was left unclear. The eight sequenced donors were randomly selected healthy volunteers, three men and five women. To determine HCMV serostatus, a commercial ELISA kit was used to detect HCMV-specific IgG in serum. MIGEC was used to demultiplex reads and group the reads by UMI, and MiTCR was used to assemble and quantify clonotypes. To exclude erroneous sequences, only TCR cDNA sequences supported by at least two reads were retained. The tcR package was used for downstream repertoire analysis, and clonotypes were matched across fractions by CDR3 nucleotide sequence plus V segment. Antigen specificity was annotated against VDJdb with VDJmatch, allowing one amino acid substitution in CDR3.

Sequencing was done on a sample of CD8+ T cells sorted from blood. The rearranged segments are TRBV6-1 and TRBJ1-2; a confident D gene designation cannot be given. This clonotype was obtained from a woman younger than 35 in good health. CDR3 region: CASSRLRDLADYGYTF. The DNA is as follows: TGTGCCAGCAGTCGACTAAGGGATTTGGCGGACTATGGCTACACCTTC.